A selection of T cell receptor beta chains follows, all from one sample in a study of naive and memory T cell subsets. TCRdb used MiXCR to reprocess the 5' RACE reads, holding one entry per CDR3 protein. The sample shows approximately 30,000 distinct CDR3 sequences, roughly a sixth of them seen only once. These receptors all stem from a female donor in good health. Both conserved end residues are part of each CDR3.

J gene: TRBJ2-1; V gene: TRBV6-5; CDR3 protein: CASSYSTGSSYNEQFF
J gene: TRBJ2-1; V gene: TRBV2; CDR3 protein: CASSGAGGHNEQFF
J gene: TRBJ1-2; V gene: TRBV12-3/TRBV12-4; CDR3 protein: CASSLYRATGYGYTF
J gene: TRBJ1-1; V gene: TRBV29-1; CDR3 protein: CSVLGQGTEAFF
J gene: TRBJ2-5; V gene: TRBV20-1; CDR3 protein: CSAPYRQETQYF
J gene: TRBJ2-1; V gene: TRBV5-1; CDR3 protein: CASTIGTSAYNEQFF
J gene: TRBJ2-1; V gene: TRBV20-1; CDR3 protein: CSARGTSGGALEQFF
J gene: TRBJ1-1; V gene: TRBV14; CDR3 protein: CASSRDREIEAFF
J gene: TRBJ1-1; V gene: TRBV5-1; CDR3 protein: CASSPPSEGTEAFF
J gene: TRBJ1-2; V gene: TRBV10-3; CDR3 protein: CAISDLGPYGYTF
J gene: TRBJ2-3; V gene: TRBV6-5; CDR3 protein: CASSYGTGSTDTQYF